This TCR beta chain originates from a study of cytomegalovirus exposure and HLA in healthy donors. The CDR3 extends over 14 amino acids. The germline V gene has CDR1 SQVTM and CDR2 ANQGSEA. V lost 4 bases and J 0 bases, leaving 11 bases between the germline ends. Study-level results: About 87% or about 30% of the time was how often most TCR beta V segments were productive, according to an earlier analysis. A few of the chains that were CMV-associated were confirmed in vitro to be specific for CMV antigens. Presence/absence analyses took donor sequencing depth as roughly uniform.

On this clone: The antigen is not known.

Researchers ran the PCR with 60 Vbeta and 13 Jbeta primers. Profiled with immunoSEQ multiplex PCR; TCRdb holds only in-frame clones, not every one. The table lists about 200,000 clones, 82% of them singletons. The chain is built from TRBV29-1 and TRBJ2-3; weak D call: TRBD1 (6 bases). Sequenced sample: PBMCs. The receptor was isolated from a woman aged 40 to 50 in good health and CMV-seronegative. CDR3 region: CSVAGTPSTDTQYF. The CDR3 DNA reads TGCAGCGTTGCCGGGACACCTAGCACAGATACGCAGTATTTT.